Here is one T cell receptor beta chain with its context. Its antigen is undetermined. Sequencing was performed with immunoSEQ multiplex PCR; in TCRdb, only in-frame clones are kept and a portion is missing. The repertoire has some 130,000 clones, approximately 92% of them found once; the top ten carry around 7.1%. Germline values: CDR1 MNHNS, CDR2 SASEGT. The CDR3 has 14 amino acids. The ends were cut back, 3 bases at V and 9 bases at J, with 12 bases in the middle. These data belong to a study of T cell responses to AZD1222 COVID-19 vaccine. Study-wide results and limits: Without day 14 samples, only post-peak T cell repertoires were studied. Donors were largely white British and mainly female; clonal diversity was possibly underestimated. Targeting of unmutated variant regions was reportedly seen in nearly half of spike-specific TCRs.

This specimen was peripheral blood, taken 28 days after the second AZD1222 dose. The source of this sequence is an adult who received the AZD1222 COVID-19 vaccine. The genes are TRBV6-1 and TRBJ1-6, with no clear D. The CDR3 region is CASSENWVGSPLHF. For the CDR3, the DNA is TGTGCCAGCAGTGAGAACTGGGTGGGTTCACCCCTCCACTTT.